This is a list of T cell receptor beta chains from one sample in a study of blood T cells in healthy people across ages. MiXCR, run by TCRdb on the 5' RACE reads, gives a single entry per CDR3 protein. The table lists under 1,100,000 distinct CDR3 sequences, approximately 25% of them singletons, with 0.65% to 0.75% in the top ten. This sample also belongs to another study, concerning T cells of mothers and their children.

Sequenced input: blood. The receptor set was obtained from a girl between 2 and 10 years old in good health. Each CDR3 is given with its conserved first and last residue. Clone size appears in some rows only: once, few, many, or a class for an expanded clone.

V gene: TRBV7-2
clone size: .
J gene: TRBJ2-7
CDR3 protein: CASSLELTNLGSQYF

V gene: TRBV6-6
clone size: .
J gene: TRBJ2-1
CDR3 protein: CASSYQTGPYDEQFF

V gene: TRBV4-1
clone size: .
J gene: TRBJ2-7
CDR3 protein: CASSQGEGREQYF

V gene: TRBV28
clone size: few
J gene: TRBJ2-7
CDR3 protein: CASSLRPLGTYEQYF

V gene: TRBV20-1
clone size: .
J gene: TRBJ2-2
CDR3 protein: CSVRYGNTGELFF

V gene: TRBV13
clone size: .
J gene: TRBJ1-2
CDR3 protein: CASSLEVGDHLYGYTF

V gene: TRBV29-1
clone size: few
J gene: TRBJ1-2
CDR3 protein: CSVAGGLNYGYTF

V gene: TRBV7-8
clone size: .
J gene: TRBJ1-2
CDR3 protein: CASSSRFFYGYTF

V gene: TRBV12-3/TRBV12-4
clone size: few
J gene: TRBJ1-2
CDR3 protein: CASSFNDPVYGYTF

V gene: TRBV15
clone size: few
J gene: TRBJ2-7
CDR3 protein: CATSRVGSSYEQYF

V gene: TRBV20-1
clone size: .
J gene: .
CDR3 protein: CSARGVGEGIYNEQFF

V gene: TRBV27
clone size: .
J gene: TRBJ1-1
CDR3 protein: CASSLSIAWLNTEAFF

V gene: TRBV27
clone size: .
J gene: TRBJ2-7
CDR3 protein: CASSSGPGLGGQYF

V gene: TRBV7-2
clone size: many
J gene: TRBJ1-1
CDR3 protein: CASSPGLNTEAFF

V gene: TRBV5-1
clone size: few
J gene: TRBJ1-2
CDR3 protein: CASSPVTGRGDYGYTF

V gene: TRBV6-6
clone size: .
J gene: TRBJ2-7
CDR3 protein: CASSYNRISGNYEQYF

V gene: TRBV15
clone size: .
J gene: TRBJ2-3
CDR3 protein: CATRLAGEDTQYF

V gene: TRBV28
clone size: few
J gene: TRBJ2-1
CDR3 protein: CASSLTSTYNEQFF